This TCR beta chain is drawn from a study of OX40 agonist ivuxolimab in advanced cancers. Turning to the study itself: Dose-escalation subjects each had hepatocellular carcinoma, melanoma, renal cell or head and neck cancer. Three patients, one with hepatocellular carcinoma and two with cutaneous melanoma, achieved partial responses.

Of note for this clone: The antigen remains unidentified.

Method: immunoSEQ multiplex PCR; TCRdb's copy keeps in-frame clones and lacks some. This table holds about 73,000 clones, about 92% found once. Findings and caveats of the study: Blood T cells, both CD4+ and CD8+, expanded clonally by week 6 at 0.1 to 3.0 mg/kg. Low normalized T-cell clonal expansion also characterized some of the nonresponders.

Sample: CD4+ or CD8+ T cells sorted from blood, taken in a trial of the OX40 agonist ivuxolimab. The TCR sequence derives from an adult with an advanced solid tumor such as melanoma, head and neck, liver or kidney cancer.

The CDR3 here is CASSTGISYNEQFF. The CDR3 DNA reads TGTGCCAGCAGCACAGGGATTTCCTACAATGAGCAGTTCTTC. This chain connects TRBV6-1 to TRBJ2-1; tentatively, D is TRBD1 (6 bases). The CDR3 spans 14 residues. Trimming shortened V by 6 bases and J by 1 base, and 10 bases separated the two germline ends. Germline CDR1 and CDR2: MNHNS and SASEGT.